The 11 T cell receptor beta chains below were found in one sample sequenced in a study of cytomegalovirus exposure and HLA in healthy donors. The PCR was carried out with 60 Vbeta primers and 13 Jbeta primers. This table comes from immunoSEQ multiplex PCR, and its TCRdb copy is limited to in-frame clones, with some not included. The data contain more than 65,000 clones, approximately 61% of them singletons. Sequenced sample: PBMCs. Receptors originate from a woman aged 50 to 60 in good health and CMV-seropositive.

The V call is TRBV5-1, the J call TRBJ2-5; 11 bases are a match to TRBD2. J lost 2 bases, V lost 4 bases, and 4 bases had no gene match. The CDR3 covers 15 residues. Germline CDR1 SGHRS, CDR2 YFSETQ. The CDR3 sequence is CASSKLAGEQETQYF. The DNA for the CDR3 is TGCGCCAGCAGCAAACTAGCGGGGGAGCAAGAGACCCAGTACTTC.

J is TRBJ1-5 and V is TRBV7-9; no clear D. V was cut by 5 bases and J by 3 bases, with 14 bases left in between. CDR1 is SEHNR, CDR2 FQNEAQ, per germline (reference sequence). The CDR3 loop spans 15 amino acids. The CDR3: CASSQARSPNQPQHF. CDR3 DNA: TGTGCCAGCAGCCAGGCTCGTTCCCCCAATCAGCCCCAGCATTTT.

This rearrangement joins TRBV7-6 to TRBJ2-2; unclear D gene. The germline V and J ends were trimmed by 6 bases and 7 bases, with 15 bases remaining between them. The length of the CDR3 is 14 residues. The germline V gene encodes CDR1 SGHVS and CDR2 FNYEAQ. CDR3 DNA sequence: TGTGCCAGCAGTCGTCAGTCCGTGATCGGGGAGCTGTTTTTT. It encodes CASSRQSVIGELFF.

The genes are TRBV6-1 and TRBJ2-7; TRBD2 agrees at 8 bases. The CDR3 extends over 15 amino acids. The trim removed 6 bases at V and 0 bases at J, leaving 7 bases unmatched. Germline V lookup: CDR1 MNHNS, CDR2 SASEGT. CDR3 protein: CASRAGGDNSYEQYV. The CDR3, as DNA: TGTGCCAGCAGGGCGGGAGGCGACAACTCCTACGAGCAGTACGTC.

This CDR3 reads CASSPNTGAPLHF. CDR3 nucleotide sequence: TGTGCCAGCAGCCCCAATACAGGGGCCCCCCTCCACTTT. The chain carries TRBV7-2 and TRBJ1-6; TRBD1 agrees at 7 bases. The junction had 8 bases not matched to a gene; V was cut back by 5 bases and J by 13 bases. This CDR3 spans 13 amino acids. Germline-derived CDR1 and CDR2 are SGHTA and FQGNSA.

The table lists this clone with a few counts. The chain carries TRBV11-2 and TRBJ1-1; D perhaps matches TRBD1 (5 bases). This CDR3 is 15 amino acids long. Trimming shortened V by 7 bases and J by 5 bases, and 20 bases separated the two germline ends. CDR1 SGHAT and CDR2 FQNNGV come from the germline V gene. The CDR3 DNA reads as TGTGCCAGCATCTCCCGGACGGGACGGGGGACTGAAGCTTTCTTT. Translating gives CASISRTGRGTEAFF.

The chain uses TRBV7-9 and TRBJ2-3; D perhaps matches TRBD1 (5 bases). From germline, CDR1 is SEHNR and CDR2 FQNEAQ (reference sequence). V shed 4 bases and J shed 1 base, with 9 bases lying between them. The CDR3 totals 14 residues. The CDR3 is CASSWGVGTDTQYF. CDR3 nucleotide sequence: TGTGCCAGCAGCTGGGGCGTAGGCACAGATACGCAGTATTTT.

A note on this clone: The junction and the germline gene differ at one end; a read error may be behind it. CDR3 region: CARSLGLATTDTQYF. In DNA form, the CDR3 reads TGTGCCAGAAGCTTAGGTCTAGCGACAACAGATACGCAGTATTTT. The chain is built from TRBV11-2 and TRBJ2-3, with D possibly TRBD2 on 6 matching bases. In germline, CDR1 is SGHAT, CDR2 FQNNGV. This CDR3 is 15 amino acids long.

CDR3: CASSPTAGGRAEQFF. The DNA of the CDR3 is TGTGCCAGCAGCCCAACGGCGGGGGGGCGAGCTGAGCAGTTCTTC. The chain links TRBV7-3 to TRBJ2-1, with 9 positions matching TRBD2. Germline CDR1 is SGHTA and CDR2 is FQGTGA. With 5 bases clipped from V and 9 bases from J, the junction kept 11 bases outside the gene matches. The CDR3 spans 15 residues.

The chain employs TRBV7-3 and TRBJ2-3, with 9 bases that match TRBD1. The V gene end was trimmed by 5 bases and the J gene end by 5 bases; junction bases not matched to a gene: 5. CDR3 size: 14 residues. Germline V CDR1 and CDR2: SGHTA, FQGTGA. The CDR3 is CASSLTGGGDTQYF. The CDR3 DNA follows: TGTGCCAGCAGCCTCACAGGGGGCGGAGATACGCAGTATTTT. Based on the CDR3 plus reference TRBV7-3 and TRBJ2-3, the full variable domain is GAGVSQTPSNKVTEKGKYVELRCDPISGHTALYWYRQSLGQGPEFLIYFQGTGAADDSGLPNDRFFAVRPEGSVSTLKIQRTERGDSAVYLCASSLTGGGDTQYFGPGTRLTVL.

The J gene is TRBJ2-3, the V gene TRBV7-3; 12 bases are a match to TRBD2. CDR1 is SGHTA, CDR2 FQGTGA, per germline. V trimming: 5 bases; J trimming: 5 bases; junction bases outside the gene matches: 5. The CDR3 loop spans 15 amino acids. The DNA for the CDR3 is TGTGCCAGCAGCCGGACTAGCGGGGTCCAAGATACGCAGTATTTT. Amino acids: CASSRTSGVQDTQYF. The full variable domain, its missing parts supplied by reference TRBV7-3 and TRBJ2-3, is GAGVSQTPSNKVTEKGKYVELRCDPISGHTALYWYRQSLGQGPEFLIYFQGTGAADDSGLPNDRFFAVRPEGSVSTLKIQRTERGDSAVYLCASSRTSGVQDTQYFGPGTRLTVL.